These 20 T cell receptor beta chains originate from one sample sequenced in a study of CD8+CD57+ T cells in acquired aplastic anemia. The TCR beta profiling, which covered VDJ combination and CDR3 sequence, was carried out using genomic DNA as the template. TCRdb analysed the reads with MiXCR anew, one entry per CDR3 protein. The sample records about 180,000 distinct CDR3 sequences, 45% to 50% being singletons. Sequencing used sorted CD4+, CD8+, or CD8+CD57+ T cells (not recorded which) from PBMCs. These receptors originate from a human donor in good health.

V is TRBV30 and J is TRBJ1-5; TRBD1 might be the D (5 bases). CDR3 length: 14 residues. Germline CDR1 GTSNPN, CDR2 SVGIG (reference sequence). Trimming stripped 2 bases from V and 0 bases from J, with 8 bases between. CDR3 in amino acids: CAWSRTSSNQPQHF. DNA for the CDR3: TGTGCCTGGAGTCGGACAAGTAGCAATCAGCCCCAGCATTTT.

This clonotype has a single count. The CDR3 loop is CASSPEAGTSAYF. CDR3 in DNA: TGTGCCAGCAGCCCGGAAGCCGGGACTAGCGCGTACTTC. The chain uses TRBV7-7 and TRBJ2-5; TRBD2 agrees at 10 bases. With 5 bases clipped from V and 13 bases from J, the junction kept 10 bases outside the gene matches. CDR1 SSHAT and CDR2 FNYEAQ come from the germline V gene (reference sequence). There are 13 residues in the CDR3.

The genes are TRBV20-1 and TRBJ2-7, with D tentatively TRBD2 (6 bases). CDR1 is DFQATT and CDR2 is SNEGSKA in the germline V gene (reference sequence). The V gene lost 5 bases and the J gene lost 3 bases, with 11 bases spanning the gap. This CDR3 spans 12 amino acids. The CDR3 sequence: CSALTRVYEQYF. In nucleotides, the CDR3 is TGCAGTGCTCTGACTAGAGTCTACGAGCAGTACTTC.

J is TRBJ2-7 and V is TRBV20-1; possibly TRBD2 for D (5 bases). The CDR3 sequence is 15 residues long. V was shortened by 6 bases and J by 6 bases, with 24 bases between the two germline ends. The germline CDR1 and CDR2 sequences are DFQATT and SNEGSKA (reference sequence). This chain's CDR3 is CSAVSPSRAKVEQYF. In DNA, the CDR3 is TGCAGTGCCGTCTCGCCCTCGAGGGCCAAGGTCGAGCAGTACTTC.

This clonotype was detected ten times or more. CDR3 sequence (DNA): TGTGCCAGCAGCTTAACCGGCGGGAGGGCCTACAATGAGCAGTTCTTC. This translates into CASSLTGGRAYNEQFF. This chain links TRBV7-3 with TRBJ2-1, with TRBD2 matching over 9 bases. The CDR3 is 16 amino acids. Trimming at V came to 0 bases and at J to 2 bases, leaving 2 bases not matched to a gene. Germline values: CDR1 SGHTA, CDR2 FQGTGA.

In its sample, this clonotype was seen many times. The gene calls are TRBV7-9 and TRBJ2-7; perhaps TRBD1 as D (7 bases). The CDR3 has 15 residues. The V end was cut by 5 bases, the J end by 2 bases, with 16 bases between. CDR1 is SEHNR, CDR2 FQNEAQ, per germline (reference sequence). The CDR3 loop reads CASSPRRGRTYEQYF. The CDR3, as DNA: TGTGCCAGCAGCCCAAGGAGGGGGCGGACCTACGAGCAGTACTTC.

The chain uses TRBV11-1 and TRBJ2-7, with D possibly TRBD2 on 6 matching bases. Germline V gene data show CDR1 as SGHAT and CDR2 as FQDESV (reference sequence). The germline V and J ends were trimmed by 8 bases and 0 bases, with 20 bases remaining between them. The CDR3 has 16 amino acids. Written as DNA, the CDR3 is TGTGCCAGCTCGGTGGGGGGTCCCGAGAGCTCCTACGAGCAGTACTTC. This gives the protein CASSVGGPESSYEQYF.

Only one count was recorded for this clonotype. The junction departs from the called germline gene at one end, perhaps through a read error. The chain couples TRBV7-9 to TRBJ2-5; possible D gene TRBD1, 5 bases. The CDR3 contains 13 residues. Germline lookup yields CDR1 SEHNR and CDR2 FQNEAQ (reference sequence). The CDR3: CASSQDSLGTQYF. Written as DNA, the CDR3 is TGCGCCAGCAGCCAAGACAGCCTGGGGACCCAGTACTTC.

This clonotype was detected a few times. J is TRBJ2-7 and V is TRBV20-1; tentatively, D is TRBD1 (7 bases). There are 14 residues in the CDR3. The germline V gene encodes CDR1 DFQATT and CDR2 SNEGSKA (reference sequence). V lost 1 base and J lost 3, with 13 bases in between. The CDR3 coding sequence is TGCAGTGCTAGAGGGCGGGACAGCCTCTACGAGCAGTACTTC. This sequence encodes CSARGRDSLYEQYF.

Only a few counts were recorded for this clonotype. The genes are TRBV28 and TRBJ2-7; weak D call: TRBD2 (6 bases). Germline loops: CDR1 MDHEN, CDR2 SYDVKM. The CDR3 spans 13 residues. The V gene lost 3 bases and the J gene lost 6 bases, with 12 bases spanning the gap. CDR3 amino acids: CASSFGGFSEQYF. DNA of the CDR3: TGTGCCAGCAGTTTCGGGGGATTTAGCGAGCAGTACTTC.

This clonotype has ten or more counts. The chain has TRBV20-1 and TRBJ1-4, with D tentatively TRBD1 (6 bases). CDR1 is DFQATT and CDR2 is SNEGSKA in the germline V gene (reference sequence). The CDR3 totals 14 residues. V was pared by 6 bases and J by 3 bases, with 14 bases between. The CDR3 spells CSALGASSNEKLFF. The CDR3 DNA follows: TGCAGTGCGCTGGGGGCATCCTCTAATGAAAAACTGTTTTTT.

This clonotype occurred once. A much larger clone is a single base away; this may be a read error. The rearrangement joins TRBV11-1 to TRBJ2-7, with 9 bases identical to TRBD2. Germline V gene lookup returns CDR1 SGHAT and CDR2 FQDESV (reference sequence). This CDR3 spans 16 amino acids. The CDR3 sequence is CANSFSTSGLNYEQYF. The CDR3 nucleotides read TGTGCCAACAGCTTTTCGACTAGCGGTCTTAACTACGAGCAGTACTTC.

This clonotype was observed many times. The genes are TRBV5-1 and TRBJ2-7; possibly TRBD2 for D (5 bases). V lost 5 bases and J lost 6, with 21 bases in between. The CDR3 is 15 residues long. Germline V gives CDR1 SGHRS, CDR2 YFSETQ. Here the CDR3 reads CASSYRPGSTSEQYF. CDR3 nucleotide sequence: TGCGCCAGCAGTTATAGACCGGGGTCAACGAGCGAGCAGTACTTC.

At least ten counts were recorded for this clonotype. The junction does not match germline at one end; this may be a read error. The gene calls are TRBV6-1 and TRBJ2-6; TRBD2 agrees at 7 bases. The CDR3 has 13 amino acids. Germline CDR1 reads MNHNS; CDR2 reads SASEGT. The CDR3 nucleotides read TGCGTGGGAGGGGAAGCTGGGGCCAACGTCCTGACTTTC. Its translation is CVGGEAGANVLTF.

The CDR3 DNA reads TGTGCCAGCAGTTATTACGACTCAGAGGGAGGCTACACCTTC. Translation gives CASSYYDSEGGYTF. This chain uses TRBV12-3 or TRBV12-4 with TRBJ1-2, with D unclear. The V gene lost 4 bases and the J gene lost 8 bases, with 17 bases spanning the gap. The CDR3 is 14 residues long.

This clonotype was picked up a small number of times. The genes are TRBV19 and TRBJ2-1; tentatively, D is TRBD2 (6 bases). There are 15 residues in the CDR3. The germline CDR1 and CDR2 sequences are LNHDA and SQIVND (reference sequence). Trimming shortened V by 4 bases and J by 1 base, and 11 bases separated the two germline ends. The DNA of the CDR3 is TGTGCCAGTAGTACTTCAAGCGGGTCCTACAATGAGCAGTTCTTC. It encodes CASSTSSGSYNEQFF.

This clonotype was found many times. J is TRBJ2-1 and V is TRBV20-1; 13 nucleotides match TRBD2. V lost 5 bases, J lost 8 bases, and 9 bases stayed unmatched. This CDR3 is built from 15 residues. CDR1 is DFQATT and CDR2 is SNEGSKA in the germline V gene (reference sequence). This CDR3 reads CSAPPPGLAGYEQFF. The CDR3 DNA follows: TGCAGTGCTCCCCCCCCGGGACTAGCGGGATATGAGCAGTTCTTC.

This clonotype was seen at least ten times. The chain employs TRBV15 and TRBJ2-1; 8 bases align to TRBD1. CDR3 length: 17 residues. CDR1 is LNHNV, CDR2 YYDKDF, per germline (reference sequence). The J segment lost 10 bases and the V segment lost 0 bases, leaving 14 bases of the junction unmatched. The chain's CDR3 is CATSRDRTGTGIREQFF. The DNA of the CDR3 is TGTGCCACCAGCAGAGATCGGACCGGGACAGGTATACGGGAGCAGTTCTTC.

This clonotype was picked up many times. The chain combines TRBV12-3 or TRBV12-4 with TRBJ2-7, with D hard to call. With 8 bases removed from V and 2 bases from J, the gap between germline ends came to 16 bases. There are 14 residues in the CDR3. The CDR3 region has the DNA TGTGCCAGCGCACGCGGTCGATCTACCTACGAGCAGTACTTC. Translated, it gives CASARGRSTYEQYF.

In regard to this clonotype: This could be a read error, since a much larger clone is one nucleotide away. This chain uses TRBV5-1 with TRBJ2-7; possible D gene TRBD1, 6 bases. Trimming took off 0 bases at V and 6 bases at J, with 22 bases between the two ends. This CDR3 comprises 17 residues. Germline CDR1 SGHRS, CDR2 YFSETQ. The CDR3 loop is CASSLAAGAGALLEQYF. The CDR3 bases are TGCGCCAGCAGCTTGGCAGCCGGCGCAGGGGCTTTACTCGAGCAGTACTTC.